The source of this TCR beta chain is a study of cytomegalovirus exposure and HLA in healthy donors. V was clipped by 6 bases and J by 3 bases; unmatched bases: 5. The length of the CDR3 is 13 residues. Germline V gene lookup returns CDR1 SGHRS and CDR2 YFSETQ. The PCR ran on 60 Vbeta and 13 Jbeta primers. Measured with immunoSEQ multiplex PCR; TCRdb has only the in-frame clones, and not every one. The table for this sample gives about 160,000 clones. The chain is built from TRBV5-1 and TRBJ2-7; 8 nucleotides align to TRBD1. Sequenced material: PBMCs. The TCR originated in a woman aged 55-69 years in good health and CMV-seronegative. Written as DNA, the CDR3 is TGCGCCAGCACATCCGGACAGGGCTACGAGCAGTACTTC. Protein: CASTSGQGYEQYF.